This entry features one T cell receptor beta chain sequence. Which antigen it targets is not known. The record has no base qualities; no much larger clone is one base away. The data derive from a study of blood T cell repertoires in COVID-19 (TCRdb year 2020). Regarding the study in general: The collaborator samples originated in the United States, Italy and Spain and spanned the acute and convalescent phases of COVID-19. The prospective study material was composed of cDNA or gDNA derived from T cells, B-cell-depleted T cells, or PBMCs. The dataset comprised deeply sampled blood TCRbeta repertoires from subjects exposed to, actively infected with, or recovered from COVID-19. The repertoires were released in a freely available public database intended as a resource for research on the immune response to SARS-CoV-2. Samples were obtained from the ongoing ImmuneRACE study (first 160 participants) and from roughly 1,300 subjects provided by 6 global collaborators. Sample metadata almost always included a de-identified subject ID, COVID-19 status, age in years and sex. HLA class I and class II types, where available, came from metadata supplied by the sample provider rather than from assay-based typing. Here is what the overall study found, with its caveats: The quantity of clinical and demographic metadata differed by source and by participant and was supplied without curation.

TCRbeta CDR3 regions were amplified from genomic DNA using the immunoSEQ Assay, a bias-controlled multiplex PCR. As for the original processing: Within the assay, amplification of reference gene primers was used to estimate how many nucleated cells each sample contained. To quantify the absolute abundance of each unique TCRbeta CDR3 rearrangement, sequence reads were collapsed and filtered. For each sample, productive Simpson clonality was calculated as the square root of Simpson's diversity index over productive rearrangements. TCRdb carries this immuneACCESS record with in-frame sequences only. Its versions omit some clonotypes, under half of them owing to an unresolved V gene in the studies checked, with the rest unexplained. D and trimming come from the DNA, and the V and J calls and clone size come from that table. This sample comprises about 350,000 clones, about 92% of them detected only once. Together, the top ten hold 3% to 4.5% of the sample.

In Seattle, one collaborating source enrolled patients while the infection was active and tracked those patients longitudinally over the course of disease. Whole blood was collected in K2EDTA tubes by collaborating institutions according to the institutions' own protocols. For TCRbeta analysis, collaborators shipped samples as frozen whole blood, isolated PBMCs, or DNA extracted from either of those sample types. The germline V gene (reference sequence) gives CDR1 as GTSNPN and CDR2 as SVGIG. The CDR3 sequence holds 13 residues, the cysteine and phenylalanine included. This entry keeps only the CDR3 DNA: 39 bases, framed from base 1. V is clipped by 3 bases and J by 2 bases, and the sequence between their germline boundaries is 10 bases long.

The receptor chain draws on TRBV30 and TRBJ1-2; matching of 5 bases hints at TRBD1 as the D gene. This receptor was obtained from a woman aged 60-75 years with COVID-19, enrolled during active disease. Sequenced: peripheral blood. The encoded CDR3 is CAWSQGPNYGYTF. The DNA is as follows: TGTGCCTGGAGCCAGGGTCCAAACTATGGCTACACCTTC. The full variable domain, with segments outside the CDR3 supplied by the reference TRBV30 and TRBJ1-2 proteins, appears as SQTIHQWPATLVQPVGSPLSLECTVEGTSNPNLYWYRQAAGRGLQLLFYSVGIGQISSEVPQNLSASRPQDRQFILSSKKLLLSDSGFYLCAWSQGPNYGYTFGSGTRLTVV.